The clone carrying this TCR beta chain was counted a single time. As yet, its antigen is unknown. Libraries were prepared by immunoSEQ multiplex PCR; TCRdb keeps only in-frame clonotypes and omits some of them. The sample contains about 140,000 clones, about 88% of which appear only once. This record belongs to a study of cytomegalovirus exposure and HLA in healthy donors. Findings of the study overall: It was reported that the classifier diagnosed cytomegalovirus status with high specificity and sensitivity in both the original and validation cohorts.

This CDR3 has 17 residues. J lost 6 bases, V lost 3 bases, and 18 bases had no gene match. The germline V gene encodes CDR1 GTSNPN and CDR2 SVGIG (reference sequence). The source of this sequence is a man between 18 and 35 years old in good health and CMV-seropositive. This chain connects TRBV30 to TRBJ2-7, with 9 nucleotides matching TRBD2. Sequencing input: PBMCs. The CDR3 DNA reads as TGTGCCTGGAGCCCAGGGAAGTTTGGCGGGAGGGCCTCCGAGCAGTACTTC. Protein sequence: CAWSPGKFGGRASEQYF.